These 25 T cell receptor beta chains were all obtained from the same sample, sequenced in a study of early stage breast cancer tumors. The data were produced by immunoSEQ multiplex PCR, yet TCRdb's version contains in-frame clones alone and is incomplete. The sample lists around 40,000 clones, about two thirds occurring once. Specimen: blood. Receptors were obtained from a person aged 45 to 60 with breast cancer.

This clone has a handful of counts. V gene TRBV10-3 combines with J gene TRBJ1-6, with TRBD1 matching over 7 bases. Germline CDR1 is ENHRY and CDR2 is SYGVKD. The CDR3 sequence is 13 residues long. J was trimmed by 9 bases and V by 6 bases; bases with no gene match: 5. The DNA for the CDR3 is TGTGCCATCAGCCGGGACAGCCCTTCACCCCTCCACTTT. Translating gives CAISRDSPSPLHF.

The J gene is TRBJ1-1, the V gene TRBV19; TRBD1 agrees at 8 bases. The CDR3 has 18 amino acids. J was trimmed by 1 base and V by 4 bases; bases with no gene match: 14. Looked up from germline, CDR1 is LNHDA and CDR2 is SQIVND (reference sequence). The CDR3: CASSRQGATLSGNTEAFF. CDR3 sequence (DNA): TGTGCCAGTAGTAGGCAGGGGGCTACCTTGTCGGGGAACACTGAAGCTTTCTTT.

The CDR3 DNA reads as TGTGCCAGCAGCTTGGGCAGGGACAATGAGCAGTTCTTC. This translates into CASSLGRDNEQFF. The rearrangement uses TRBV7-9 and TRBJ2-1, with D possibly TRBD1 on 5 matching bases. Germline lookup yields CDR1 SEHNR and CDR2 FQNEAQ (reference sequence). CDR3 length: 13 amino acids. Trimming stripped 3 bases from V and 5 bases from J, with 8 bases between.

In this sample, this clone turned up once. This sequence joins TRBV19 and TRBJ1-2; 12 nucleotides agree with TRBD1. Germline CDR1 reads LNHDA; CDR2 reads SQIVND (reference sequence). Trimming took 3 bases from V and 9 from J; bases not matched to a gene: 5. This CDR3 spans 14 amino acids. In nucleotides, the CDR3 is TGTGCCAGTAGTATCGGGGGGACAGGGGGCCGCTACACCTTC. Encoded protein: CASSIGGTGGRYTF. The full variable domain, its missing parts supplied by reference TRBV19 and TRBJ1-2, is DGGITQSPKYLFRKEGQNVTLSCEQNLNHDAMYWYRQDPGQGLRLIYYSQIVNDFQKGDIAEGYSVSREKKESFPLTVTSAQKNPTAFYLCASSIGGTGGRYTFGSGTRLTVV.

The gene calls are TRBV5-6 and TRBJ2-7; 8 positions agree with TRBD2. This CDR3 region has 14 residues. Germline trimming cut 0 bases from V and 3 bases from J; bases unmatched to any gene: 2. CDR1 is SGHDT, CDR2 YYEEEE, per germline. CDR3 residues: CASSLGGGNYEQYV. The CDR3 nucleotides are TGTGCCAGCAGCTTGGGCGGGGGGAACTACGAGCAGTACGTC.

The chain recombines TRBV4-1 with TRBJ2-1; D is unclear. Trimming shortened V by 0 bases and J by 6 bases, and 21 bases separated the two germline ends. The CDR3 length is 18 residues. Germline V CDR1 and CDR2: MGHRA, YSYEKL. This CDR3 is CASSQDLPPNLEANEQFF. The CDR3 bases are TGCGCCAGCAGCCAAGATCTTCCTCCCAACTTAGAAGCCAATGAGCAGTTCTTC.

CDR3 sequence (DNA): TGTGCCAGTAGTATAGTTGAGGACAGAGGAAAGACCCAGTACTTC. Its protein is CASSIVEDRGKTQYF. The genes are TRBV19 and TRBJ2-5; D is possibly TRBD1 (6 bases). V lost 1 base and J 6 bases, leaving 15 bases between the germline ends. The CDR3 is 15 amino acids. Germline CDR1 and CDR2: LNHDA and SQIVND (reference sequence).

The rearrangement joins TRBV18 to TRBJ2-7; 9 nucleotides line up with TRBD1. The junction had 10 bases not matched to a gene; V was cut back by 6 bases and J by 10 bases. The CDR3 runs 13 residues. Germline values: CDR1 KGHSH, CDR2 LQKENI. The CDR3 nucleotides are TGTGCCAGCTCCCTTCGGGACAGGGTGGAACAGTACGTC. Protein product: CASSLRDRVEQYV.

The chain uses TRBV25-1 and TRBJ1-5; the D is unclear. This CDR3 region has 16 residues. V gave up 4 bases and J gave up 4 bases, with 17 bases separating them. Germline-derived CDR1 and CDR2 are MGHDK and SYGVNS. The CDR3: CASSAPESERNQPQHF. The CDR3 DNA sequence: TGTGCCAGCAGTGCACCTGAGTCAGAGCGAAATCAGCCCCAGCATTTT.

This CDR3 is CASSPDRGQDEKLFF. CDR3 sequence (DNA): TGTGCCTCATCCCCGGACAGGGGGCAGGATGAAAAACTGTTTTTT. The chain is built from TRBV19 and TRBJ1-4; 11 bases are a match to TRBD1. The CDR3 length is 15 residues. From germline, CDR1 is LNHDA and CDR2 SQIVND (reference sequence). The trim removed 11 bases at V and 6 bases at J, leaving 11 bases unmatched.

The chain links TRBV7-8 to TRBJ1-2; tentative D call: TRBD1 (5 bases). Trimming stripped 2 bases from V and 4 bases from J, with 20 bases between. The CDR3 loop spans 17 amino acids. The germline V gene encodes CDR1 SGHVS and CDR2 FQNEAQ. The CDR3 loop is CASSLPRDPAISYGYTF. CDR3 DNA: TGTGCCAGCAGCTTACCCAGGGATCCAGCTATCAGCTATGGCTACACCTTC.

V usage is TRBV19 and J usage is TRBJ1-5; no clear D. Trimming left V 3 bases short and J 6 bases short, with 12 bases between. The germline V gene has CDR1 LNHDA and CDR2 SQIVND (reference sequence). This CDR3 comprises 14 residues. CDR3 amino acids: CASSIGGRSQPQHF. CDR3 coding DNA: TGTGCCAGTAGTATTGGAGGCAGGTCTCAGCCCCAGCATTTT. Looking up the rest from reference TRBV19 and TRBJ1-5 gives the full variable domain: DGGITQSPKYLFRKEGQNVTLSCEQNLNHDAMYWYRQDPGQGLRLIYYSQIVNDFQKGDIAEGYSVSREKKESFPLTVTSAQKNPTAFYLCASSIGGRSQPQHFGDGTRLSIL.

This clone came up a few times. The V and J genes are TRBV6-5 and TRBJ2-1; tentatively, D is TRBD2 (6 bases). CDR3 length equals 11 residues. Deletions cut 2 bases from V and 15 bases from J, with 11 bases between. CDR1 is MNHEY and CDR2 is SVGAGI in the germline V gene. In nucleotides, the CDR3 is TGTGCCAGCAGTTACCCGGGAGTGATGTTCTTC. It translates to CASSYPGVMFF.

The J gene is TRBJ2-7, the V gene TRBV5-1; 10 nucleotides align to TRBD1. Per the germline V gene, CDR1 is SGHRS and CDR2 is YFSETQ. The CDR3 contains 14 residues. After removal of 5 bases from V and 1 base from J, the junction contained 3 bases not matched to a gene. The CDR3 region has the DNA TGCGCCAGCAGACCGGACAGGGGGTCCTACGAGCAGTACTTC. Translation: CASRPDRGSYEQYF.

The rearrangement joins TRBV28 to TRBJ2-7, with D hard to call. Germline CDR1 MDHEN, CDR2 SYDVKM. CDR3 length: 14 residues. V shed 9 bases and J shed 0 bases, with 15 bases lying between them. The CDR3 loop is CASKLAGISYEQYF. CDR3 DNA: TGTGCCAGTAAGTTGGCAGGCATCTCCTACGAGCAGTACTTC.

In this sample, this clone turned up once. The genes are TRBV19 and TRBJ2-1; no reliable D call. Trimming shortened V by 2 bases and J by 9 bases, and 5 bases separated the two germline ends. The CDR3 has 11 residues. CDR1 and CDR2 (germline): LNHDA, SQIVND (reference sequence). CDR3 sequence reads: CASSIRSEQFF. CDR3 in DNA: TGTGCCAGTAGTATAAGGAGTGAGCAGTTCTTC.

This clone was recorded a few times. The chain has TRBV11-3 and TRBJ2-1; perhaps TRBD2 as D (8 bases). The CDR3 is 16 residues long. Germline V lookup: CDR1 SGHNT, CDR2 YENEEA. Trimming removed 5 bases from V and 4 bases from J, with 18 bases in between. The CDR3 sequence is CASSPRGRGGYNEQFF. CDR3 bases: TGTGCCAGCAGCCCTAGGGGGCGCGGGGGGTACAATGAGCAGTTCTTC.

V gene TRBV10-3 combines with J gene TRBJ2-2; the D is unclear. This CDR3 comprises 14 residues. V was trimmed by 0 bases and J by 5 bases, leaving 7 bases between them. Germline values: CDR1 ENHRY, CDR2 SYGVKD. In DNA, the CDR3 is TGTGCCATCAGTGAGTCGATGGAGACCGGGGAGCTGTTTTTT. It yields the protein CAISESMETGELFF.

A word on this clone: The junction shows a germline mismatch at one end, possibly a read error. V and J are TRBV7-2 and TRBJ1-2; D gene uncertain. This CDR3 region has 10 residues. CDR1 SGHTA and CDR2 FQGNSA come from the germline V gene. The CDR3 loop reads CASSPGSSSF. CDR3 DNA: TGTGCCAGCAGCCCTGGGTCATCTAGCTTC.

V is TRBV27 and J is TRBJ2-3; TRBD2 matches 7 bases. Germline V lookup: CDR1 MNHEY, CDR2 SMNVEV (reference sequence). This CDR3 comprises 13 residues. After removal of 7 bases from V and 0 bases from J, the junction contained 1 base not matched to a gene. This CDR3 reads CASTRGSTDTQYF. CDR3 DNA sequence: TGTGCCAGCACGCGGGGGAGCACAGATACGCAGTATTTT.

J is TRBJ1-6 and V is TRBV5-6; TRBD1 matches 8 bases. The trim removed 2 bases at V and 9 bases at J, leaving 4 bases unmatched. Germline-derived CDR1 and CDR2 are SGHDT and YYEEEE. The CDR3 sequence is 14 residues long. CDR3 in amino acids: CASSFWTGSSPLHF. The CDR3 nucleotides are TGTGCCAGCAGCTTTTGGACAGGGAGTTCACCCCTCCACTTT.

CDR3 sequence: CASSSRQGIGELFF. DNA of the CDR3: TGTGCCAGCAGTTCCCGACAGGGTATCGGGGAGCTGTTTTTT. The rearrangement uses TRBV27 and TRBJ2-2, with 7 bases identical to TRBD1. With 4 bases clipped from V and 7 bases from J, the junction kept 6 bases outside the gene matches. Germline lookup yields CDR1 MNHEY and CDR2 SMNVEV (reference sequence). The CDR3 runs to 14 residues.

This chain uses TRBV6-6 with TRBJ1-3; D call uncertain. The ends were cut back, 8 bases at V and 0 bases at J, with 14 bases in the middle. Germline CDR1 reads MNHNY; CDR2 reads SVGAGI (reference sequence). CDR3 length equals 15 residues. The CDR3 loop is CASGSSTGSGNTIYF. Here the CDR3 DNA reads TGTGCCAGCGGAAGCTCGACGGGCTCTGGAAACACCATATATTTT.

The chain employs TRBV2 and TRBJ1-1, with D hard to call. With 7 bases removed from V and 4 bases from J, the gap between germline ends came to 19 bases. Germline CDR1 SNHLY, CDR2 FYNNEI. This CDR3 spans 15 amino acids. For the CDR3, the DNA is TGTGCCAGCACCGCTGGGCCCGGGAGGTCCACTGAAGCTTTCTTT. It codes for CASTAGPGRSTEAFF.

The chain carries TRBV4-3 and TRBJ1-4, with 7 bases aligning to TRBD1. The CDR3 spans 14 residues. The germline CDR1 and CDR2 sequences are LGHNA and YSLEER. Trimming removed 4 bases from V and 4 bases from J; junction bases left unmatched: 3. CDR3 sequence reads: CASSRNRGNEKLFF. The CDR3 nucleotides are TGCGCCAGCAGCCGCAACAGGGGTAATGAAAAACTGTTTTTT.